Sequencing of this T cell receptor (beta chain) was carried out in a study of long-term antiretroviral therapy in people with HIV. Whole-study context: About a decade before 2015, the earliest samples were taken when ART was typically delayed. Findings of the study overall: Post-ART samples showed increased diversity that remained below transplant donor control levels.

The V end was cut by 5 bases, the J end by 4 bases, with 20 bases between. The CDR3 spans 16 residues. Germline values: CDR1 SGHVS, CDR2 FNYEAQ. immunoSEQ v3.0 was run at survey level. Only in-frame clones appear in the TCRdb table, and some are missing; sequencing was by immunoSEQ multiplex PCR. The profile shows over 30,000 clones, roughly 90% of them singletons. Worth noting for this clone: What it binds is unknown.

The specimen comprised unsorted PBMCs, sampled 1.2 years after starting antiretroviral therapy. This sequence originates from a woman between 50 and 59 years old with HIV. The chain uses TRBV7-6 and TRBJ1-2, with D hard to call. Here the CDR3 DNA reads TGTGCCAGCAGCAAGGCACATTCTCGAAAGACCTATGGCTACACCTTC. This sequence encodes CASSKAHSRKTYGYTF.